Included here is one T cell receptor (beta chain) sequence, with context. This record comes from a study of T cells after somatic rescue of genetic block. The CDR3 runs 16 residues. V was clipped by 2 bases and J by 2 bases, with 13 bases between them. Per germline, CDR1 KGHSH and CDR2 LQKENI. Clones were read by immunoSEQ multiplex PCR, and TCRdb kept only the in-frame ones, dropping some. The sample shows tens of thousands of clones, less than 95% of them seen only once. The V call is TRBV18, the J call TRBJ2-1; D is possibly TRBD1 (6 bases). Sequencing used peripheral blood mononuclear cells (PBMCs). The TCR comes from a man between 35 and 55 years old. Here the CDR3 reads CASSPGAGATYNEQFF. CDR3 in DNA: TGTGCCAGCTCACCAGGGGCAGGGGCTACCTACAATGAGCAGTTCTTC.